The T cell receptor beta chain described here comes from a study of shared clonotypes between healthy human individuals. The length of the CDR3 is 13 residues. V was trimmed by 4 bases and J by 5 bases, leaving 11 bases between them. Per germline, CDR1 SGHTA and CDR2 FQGTGA. Whole-study results and caveats: Relative to memory subsets, naive subsets generally showed larger estimated richness.

This clone appeared once. Its specificity is not known. Data came from immunoSEQ multiplex PCR; TCRdb stores just in-frame clones and leaves some out. The profile shows 150,000 to 200,000 clones, 90% to 95% of them singletons. The receptor comes from a woman aged 25 to 39 in good health. The sample was naive CD4+ T cells sorted from blood. The subset is: CD45RA+ positively selected. V and J are TRBV7-3 and TRBJ1-1; D is undetermined. CDR3 nucleotide sequence: TGTGCCAGCAGCTCCCACGTCGGTACTGAAGCTTTCTTT. Translating gives CASSSHVGTEAFF.